The 27 T cell receptor beta chains given below trace back to one sample, sequenced in a study of shared clonotypes between healthy human individuals. Terminally differentiated effector memory CD45RA+ cells were excluded from the naive CD8 cells, which were CD45RO-negative and positively selected for CCR7. This table comes from immunoSEQ multiplex PCR, and its TCRdb copy is limited to in-frame clones, with some not included. The sample has about 2.2 million clones, under 95% seen once. Sequenced: naive CD8+ T cells from PBMCs. All receptors derive from a man aged 18-30 years in good health. Some clones in this sample may be carry-over from other donors' samples.

V usage is TRBV10-3 and J usage is TRBJ2-7; 9 bases map to TRBD2. Germline values: CDR1 ENHRY, CDR2 SYGVKD. J was trimmed by 5 bases and V by 0 bases; bases with no gene match: 11. This CDR3 region has 17 residues. The CDR3 region has the DNA TGTGCCATCAGTGAGTCTGAACTAGCGGGTATAAGCCACGAGCAGTACTTC. It specifies CAISESELAGISHEQYF.

For the CDR3, the DNA is TGTGCCAGCCGAGTTGGACAGGGGTTTGGGGATACGCAGTATTTT. It is translated as CASRVGQGFGDTQYF. The chain couples TRBV28 to TRBJ2-3; TRBD1 aligns across 9 bases. The CDR3 loop spans 15 amino acids. Germline V gene sequence: CDR1 MDHEN, CDR2 SYDVKM. With 8 bases clipped from V and 6 bases from J, the junction kept 12 bases outside the gene matches.

This chain connects TRBV4-2 to TRBJ2-7, with TRBD2 identical over 7 bases. Per the germline V gene, CDR1 is LGHNA and CDR2 is YNFKEQ. The CDR3 contains 14 residues. J lost 4 bases, V lost 3 bases, and 6 bases had no gene match. In DNA form, the CDR3 reads TGTGCCAGCAGCCAGTATGCGGGAGTTTACGAGCAGTACTTC. Translated: CASSQYAGVYEQYF.

Written as DNA, the CDR3 is TGTGCCAGTAGTATTCGAAGTCCCCTGAGCTCCTACGAGCAGTACTTC. Encoded protein: CASSIRSPLSSYEQYF. The genes are TRBV19 and TRBJ2-7; D remains ambiguous. The CDR3 covers 16 residues. V shed 3 bases and J shed 0 bases, with 15 bases lying between them. Germline lookup yields CDR1 LNHDA and CDR2 SQIVND (reference sequence).

This clone was observed once. V gene TRBV2 combines with J gene TRBJ1-4; D is perhaps TRBD1 (5 bases). This CDR3 has 14 residues. V shed 6 bases and J shed 8 bases, with 16 bases lying between them. Germline V gene data show CDR1 as SNHLY and CDR2 as FYNNEI. The CDR3 coding sequence is TGTGCCAGCAGCGGCGGAGGGGCCTGGGAAAAACTGTTTTTT. This encodes CASSGGGAWEKLFF.

The chain is built from TRBV11-2 and TRBJ2-3; 8 bases are shared with TRBD1. Germline CDR1 is SGHAT and CDR2 is FQNNGV. The CDR3 length is 16 residues. V dropped 6 bases and J dropped 1; count of bases not matched to a gene: 9. The CDR3 DNA reads TGTGCCAGCAGTCTAGGGACGGACAGGGGCACAGATACGCAGTATTTT. Its protein is CASSLGTDRGTDTQYF.

This chain connects TRBV7-9 to TRBJ2-3; D is ambiguous. The CDR3 consists of 16 residues. Germline V gene sequence: CDR1 SEHNR, CDR2 FQNEAQ (reference sequence). The V end lost 2 bases, the J end lost 0 bases, and 12 bases lay between the germline ends. The CDR3 loop is CASSLPQSKSTDTQYF. Written as DNA, the CDR3 is TGTGCCAGCAGCTTACCCCAGAGCAAGAGCACAGATACGCAGTATTTT.

The J gene is TRBJ2-5, the V gene TRBV9; the match to TRBD2 covers 8 bases. Trimming cost V 3 bases and J 4 bases; bases outside gene matches: 8. CDR1 and CDR2 from the germline V gene are SGDLS and YYNGEE. CDR3 length: 15 residues. The CDR3 reads CASSAGTSWAETQYF. As DNA, the CDR3 is TGTGCCAGCAGCGCCGGGACTAGTTGGGCAGAGACCCAGTACTTC.

The rearrangement joins TRBV27 to TRBJ2-1; 10 nucleotides align to TRBD1. The CDR3 is 15 amino acids. Germline assignment: CDR1 MNHEY and CDR2 SMNVEV (reference sequence). V shed 5 bases and J 7 bases; nucleotides not matched to a gene: 8. The CDR3 here is CASSGRTGGMNEQFF. CDR3 nucleotide sequence: TGTGCCAGCAGTGGCAGGACAGGGGGAATGAATGAGCAGTTCTTC.

This clone was observed a single time. The genes are TRBV7-9 and TRBJ2-2; D not resolved. V dropped 5 bases and J dropped 6 bases, with 13 bases sitting between them. This CDR3 is 14 amino acids long. Germline V CDR1 and CDR2: SEHNR, FQNEAQ (reference sequence). Written as DNA, the CDR3 is TGTGCCAGCAGCCCGCCACCGTATGCCGGGGAGCTGTTTTTT. Its translation: CASSPPPYAGELFF. The full variable domain, with the rest looked up from reference TRBV7-9 and TRBJ2-2, is DTGVSQNPRHKITKRGQNVTFRCDPISEHNRLYWYRQTLGQGPEFLTYFQNEAQLEKSRLLSDRFSAERPKGSFSTLEIQRTEQGDSAMYLCASSPPPYAGELFFGEGSRLTVL.

J is TRBJ1-1 and V is TRBV5-1; tentatively, D is TRBD1 (5 bases). The germline V gene has CDR1 SGHRS and CDR2 YFSETQ. Trimming shortened V by 6 bases and J by 4 bases, and 16 bases separated the two germline ends. The CDR3 spans 14 residues. The CDR3 sequence is CASNELFGATEAFF. CDR3 nucleotides: TGCGCCAGCAACGAACTATTTGGGGCCACTGAAGCTTTCTTT.

This chain joins TRBV14 and TRBJ2-3; 7 bases align to TRBD2. The J segment lost 2 bases and the V segment lost 6 bases, leaving 11 bases of the junction unmatched. The CDR3 runs 16 residues. Germline V CDR1 and CDR2: SGHDN, FVKESK. DNA of the CDR3: TGTGCCAGCAGTCAGGAGGGGCGGGAGAACACAGATACGCAGTATTTT. This translates into CASSQEGRENTDTQYF.

The chain combines TRBV6-5 with TRBJ2-7; D might be TRBD2 (5 bases). Germline V gene lookup returns CDR1 MNHEY and CDR2 SVGAGI. With 2 bases removed from V and 4 bases from J, the gap between germline ends came to 15 bases. CDR3 size: 15 residues. The CDR3 nucleotides are TGTGCCAGCAGTTACGTCCGCGCAGGACTTTACGAGCAGTACTTC. It translates to CASSYVRAGLYEQYF.

This chain uses TRBV6-4 with TRBJ1-5; D unclear. Germline CDR1 and CDR2: MRHNA and SNTAGT. Trimming removed 4 bases from V and 0 bases from J, with 19 bases in between. The CDR3 extends over 18 amino acids. CDR3 sequence: CASSGPGVRTNSNQPQHF. In nucleotides, the CDR3 is TGTGCCAGCAGTGGTCCTGGGGTCCGTACTAATAGCAATCAGCCCCAGCATTTT.

The V and J genes are TRBV19 and TRBJ2-3; 8 nucleotides match TRBD2. Germline-derived CDR1 and CDR2 are LNHDA and SQIVND (reference sequence). The ends lost 5 bases at V and 2 bases at J; junction bases unmatched: 6. The CDR3 loop spans 15 amino acids. The CDR3 DNA is TGTGCCAGTAGTTCGGGGGGGACCAACACAGATACGCAGTATTTT. Residues: CASSSGGTNTDTQYF.

V usage is TRBV6-1 and J usage is TRBJ2-7; either TRBD1 or TRBD2 may fit D (5 bases each). CDR1 and CDR2 from the germline V gene are MNHNS and SASEGT. Trimming took 5 bases from V and 3 from J, leaving 14 bases between them. The CDR3 sequence is 14 residues long. CDR3 amino acids: CASSPRGGHYEQYF. Written as DNA, the CDR3 is TGTGCCAGCAGTCCCCGGGGCGGCCACTACGAGCAGTACTTC.

The chain joins TRBV5-4 to TRBJ2-7; 13 nucleotides align to TRBD2. Trimming at V came to 0 bases and at J to 6 bases, leaving 3 bases not matched to a gene. The CDR3 loop spans 15 amino acids. Germline-derived CDR1 and CDR2 are SGHNT and YYREEE (reference sequence). In DNA form, the CDR3 reads TGTGCCAGCAGCTTGGCCGGACTAGCGGGAGTCGAGCAGTACTTC. It yields the protein CASSLAGLAGVEQYF.

This chain uses TRBV30 with TRBJ1-3; D not resolved. The germline V gene encodes CDR1 GTSNPN and CDR2 SVGIG (reference sequence). V was cut by 0 bases and J by 0 bases, with 12 bases left in between. The CDR3 consists of 16 residues. The chain's CDR3 is CAWSVRARFSGNTIYF. CDR3 sequence (DNA): TGTGCCTGGAGTGTAAGAGCCCGCTTCTCTGGAAACACCATATATTTT.

As for this clone: Additional DNA sequences in this sample encode the identical CDR3. The chain is built from TRBV11-2 and TRBJ2-2, with D perhaps matching TRBD1 or TRBD2 (5 bases each). There are 13 residues in the CDR3. Germline values: CDR1 SGHAT, CDR2 FQNNGV. Trimming shortened V by 5 bases and J by 6 bases, and 10 bases separated the two germline ends. The chain's CDR3 is CASSPRGAGELFF. CDR3 coding DNA: TGTGCCAGCAGCCCGCGAGGGGCCGGGGAGCTGTTTTTT.

The chain combines TRBV2 with TRBJ1-2, with unresolved D. The CDR3 runs to 19 residues. V lost 2 bases and J 2 bases, leaving 24 bases between the germline ends. Germline V gives CDR1 SNHLY, CDR2 FYNNEI. The CDR3 here is CASSERPPWWEVGNYGYTF. The CDR3 bases are TGTGCCAGCAGTGAAAGGCCCCCCTGGTGGGAGGTCGGGAACTATGGCTACACCTTC.

The V call is TRBV6-1, the J call TRBJ2-7; D ambiguous. In germline, CDR1 is MNHNS, CDR2 SASEGT. The CDR3 is 15 amino acids. The ends were cut back, 2 bases at V and 4 bases at J, with 15 bases in the middle. The CDR3 nucleotides are TGTGCCAGCAGTGAAATCGGTCTTCAGAATTACGAGCAGTACTTC. It specifies CASSEIGLQNYEQYF.

The rearrangement joins TRBV15 to TRBJ2-2, with D maybe TRBD1 (5 bases). The CDR3 covers 14 residues. Germline CDR1 reads LNHNV; CDR2 reads YYDKDF (reference sequence). V shed 5 bases and J shed 0 bases, with 7 bases lying between them. CDR3 region: CATSPTANTGELFF. As DNA, the CDR3 is TGTGCCACCAGCCCGACAGCGAACACCGGGGAGCTGTTTTTT.

This chain links TRBV11-3 with TRBJ2-1; D perhaps matches TRBD2 (6 bases). Germline values: CDR1 SGHNT, CDR2 YENEEA. The germline V and J ends were trimmed by 4 bases and 10 bases, with 11 bases remaining between them. This CDR3 is 12 amino acids long. The CDR3 sequence: CASSSRGREQFF. The DNA of the CDR3 is TGTGCCAGCAGCTCCCGGGGGAGGGAGCAGTTCTTC.

The chain is built from TRBV9 and TRBJ1-2; the D is unclear. There are 15 residues in the CDR3. V was pared by 0 bases and J by 4 bases, with 13 bases between. The V gene's germline CDR1 is SGDLS and CDR2 YYNGEE. The CDR3 nucleotides read TGTGCCAGCAGCGTAGGCCCACCCGGCGGCTATGGCTACACCTTC. Residues: CASSVGPPGGYGYTF. The variable domain in full, with the rest retrieved from reference TRBV9 and TRBJ1-2, is DSGVTQTPKHLITATGQRVTLRCSPRSGDLSVYWYQQSLDQGLQFLIQYYNGEERAKGNILERFSAQQFPDLHSELNLSSLELGDSALYFCASSVGPPGGYGYTFGSGTRLTVV.

Written as DNA, the CDR3 is TGTGCCAGCAGCCCAGGGGGCGGCACTGAAGCTTTCTTT. Encoded protein: CASSPGGGTEAFF. This sequence joins TRBV16 and TRBJ1-1; 8 nucleotides line up with TRBD1. The CDR3 sequence is 13 residues long. Germline CDR1 reads KGHSY; CDR2 reads FQNENV. The V and J ends lost 4 bases and 4 bases, in that order; junction bases with no gene match: 2.

The chain employs TRBV4-1 and TRBJ2-5; D not resolved. The DNA matches TRBJ2-7 better at its end, which makes the J call doubtful. Per germline, CDR1 MGHRA and CDR2 YSYEKL. The CDR3 length is 14 residues. CDR3 amino acids: CASSQIGTHYEQYF. In DNA form, the CDR3 reads TGCGCCAGCAGCCAAATCGGAACGCACTACGAGCAGTACTTC.

This clone appeared once. J is TRBJ2-1 and V is TRBV27, with 8 bases fitting TRBD2. In germline, CDR1 is MNHEY, CDR2 SMNVEV (reference sequence). With 5 bases clipped from V and 8 bases from J, the junction kept 8 bases outside the gene matches. The CDR3 loop spans 14 amino acids. The CDR3 coding sequence is TGTGCCAGCAGTCGCCTGCTCGGGGGGGATGAGCAGTTCTTC. Amino acids: CASSRLLGGDEQFF.